This T cell receptor beta chain appears in the sequencing data of a study of Graves' ophthalmopathy and Graves' hyperthyroidism. Study at large: The authors collected peripheral blood at initial diagnosis, before any treatment.

The CDR3 is 16 amino acids. CDR1 and CDR2 (germline): PRHDT, FYEKMQ (reference sequence). V dropped 5 bases and J dropped 1 base, with 18 bases sitting between them. This clonotype has a count of ten or more. Antigen unknown. General study findings and limits: The model predicted progression of ophthalmopathy with a sensitivity of roughly 65%, and its specificity was about 72%.

RNA transcripts were the template, and TCR beta CDR3 regions were amplified from them. RT-PCR with HTBI primers came first, then second-round multiplex PCR. TCRdb recomputed calls from the multiplex PCR reads with MiXCR, one row per CDR3 protein. This table has 620,000 or so distinct CDR3 sequences, around a fifth appearing once. This chain links TRBV13 with TRBJ2-7; possibly TRBD1 or TRBD2 for D (5 bases each). The sequenced sample consisted of peripheral blood. This clonotype was sampled from a young woman with stable Graves' hyperthyroidism. Some clones in this sample may be carry-over from other donors' samples. The CDR3 is CASSATGPRKSYEQYF. As DNA, the CDR3 is TGTGCCAGCAGCGCCACGGGACCGAGAAAGTCCTACGAGCAGTACTTC.